This T cell receptor (beta chain) was sequenced during a study of coeliac disease. Generated by immunoSEQ multiplex PCR, the TCRdb table keeps only in-frame clones and is missing some. The sample carries roughly 4,500 clones, less than 70% recorded once. Sequencing was done on a sample of intraepithelial lymphocytes from the gut. The clonotype was recovered from a human donor with active celiac disease.

CDR3 sequence reads: CASSLGGTSGTYEQYF. As DNA, the CDR3 is TGTGCCAGCAGCTTGGGCGGGACTAGCGGCACCTACGAGCAGTACTTC. This chain uses TRBV5-4 with TRBJ2-7; 11 bases are shared with TRBD2. In germline, CDR1 is SGHNT, CDR2 YYREEE (reference sequence). The length of the CDR3 is 16 residues. The trim removed 0 bases at V and 2 bases at J, leaving 4 bases unmatched.